Below are 2 T cell receptor beta chains sequenced from a single sample in a study of blood T cell repertoires in COVID-19. Some clones are missing from TCRdb's copy, which holds only in-frame ones; the method was immunoSEQ multiplex PCR. The sample shows about 200,000 clones, around 85% of them seen only once. The sequenced sample was peripheral blood. Every receptor here comes from a woman aged 45 to 65 with acute or convalescent COVID-19.

CDR3 DNA: TGTGCCAGCATGGGACAGCCGAACACTGAAGCTTTCTTT. It is translated as CASMGQPNTEAFF. The rearrangement uses TRBV2 and TRBJ1-1; 7 positions match TRBD1. The V segment lost 7 bases and the J segment 1 base; nucleotides outside the gene matches: 3. Germline CDR1 and CDR2: SNHLY and FYNNEI. The CDR3 consists of 13 residues.

This clone was seen a single time. V and J are TRBV12-5 and TRBJ2-7; perhaps TRBD1 as D (7 bases). The V end lost 1 base, the J end lost 3 bases, and 19 bases lay between the germline ends. The CDR3 covers 17 residues. Germline values: CDR1 LGHNT, CDR2 FRNRAP. The CDR3 DNA reads as TGTGCTAGTGGTTTGGGCCCCAGGGGGGTGGGAGACTACGAGCAGTACTTC. This encodes CASGLGPRGVGDYEQYF.